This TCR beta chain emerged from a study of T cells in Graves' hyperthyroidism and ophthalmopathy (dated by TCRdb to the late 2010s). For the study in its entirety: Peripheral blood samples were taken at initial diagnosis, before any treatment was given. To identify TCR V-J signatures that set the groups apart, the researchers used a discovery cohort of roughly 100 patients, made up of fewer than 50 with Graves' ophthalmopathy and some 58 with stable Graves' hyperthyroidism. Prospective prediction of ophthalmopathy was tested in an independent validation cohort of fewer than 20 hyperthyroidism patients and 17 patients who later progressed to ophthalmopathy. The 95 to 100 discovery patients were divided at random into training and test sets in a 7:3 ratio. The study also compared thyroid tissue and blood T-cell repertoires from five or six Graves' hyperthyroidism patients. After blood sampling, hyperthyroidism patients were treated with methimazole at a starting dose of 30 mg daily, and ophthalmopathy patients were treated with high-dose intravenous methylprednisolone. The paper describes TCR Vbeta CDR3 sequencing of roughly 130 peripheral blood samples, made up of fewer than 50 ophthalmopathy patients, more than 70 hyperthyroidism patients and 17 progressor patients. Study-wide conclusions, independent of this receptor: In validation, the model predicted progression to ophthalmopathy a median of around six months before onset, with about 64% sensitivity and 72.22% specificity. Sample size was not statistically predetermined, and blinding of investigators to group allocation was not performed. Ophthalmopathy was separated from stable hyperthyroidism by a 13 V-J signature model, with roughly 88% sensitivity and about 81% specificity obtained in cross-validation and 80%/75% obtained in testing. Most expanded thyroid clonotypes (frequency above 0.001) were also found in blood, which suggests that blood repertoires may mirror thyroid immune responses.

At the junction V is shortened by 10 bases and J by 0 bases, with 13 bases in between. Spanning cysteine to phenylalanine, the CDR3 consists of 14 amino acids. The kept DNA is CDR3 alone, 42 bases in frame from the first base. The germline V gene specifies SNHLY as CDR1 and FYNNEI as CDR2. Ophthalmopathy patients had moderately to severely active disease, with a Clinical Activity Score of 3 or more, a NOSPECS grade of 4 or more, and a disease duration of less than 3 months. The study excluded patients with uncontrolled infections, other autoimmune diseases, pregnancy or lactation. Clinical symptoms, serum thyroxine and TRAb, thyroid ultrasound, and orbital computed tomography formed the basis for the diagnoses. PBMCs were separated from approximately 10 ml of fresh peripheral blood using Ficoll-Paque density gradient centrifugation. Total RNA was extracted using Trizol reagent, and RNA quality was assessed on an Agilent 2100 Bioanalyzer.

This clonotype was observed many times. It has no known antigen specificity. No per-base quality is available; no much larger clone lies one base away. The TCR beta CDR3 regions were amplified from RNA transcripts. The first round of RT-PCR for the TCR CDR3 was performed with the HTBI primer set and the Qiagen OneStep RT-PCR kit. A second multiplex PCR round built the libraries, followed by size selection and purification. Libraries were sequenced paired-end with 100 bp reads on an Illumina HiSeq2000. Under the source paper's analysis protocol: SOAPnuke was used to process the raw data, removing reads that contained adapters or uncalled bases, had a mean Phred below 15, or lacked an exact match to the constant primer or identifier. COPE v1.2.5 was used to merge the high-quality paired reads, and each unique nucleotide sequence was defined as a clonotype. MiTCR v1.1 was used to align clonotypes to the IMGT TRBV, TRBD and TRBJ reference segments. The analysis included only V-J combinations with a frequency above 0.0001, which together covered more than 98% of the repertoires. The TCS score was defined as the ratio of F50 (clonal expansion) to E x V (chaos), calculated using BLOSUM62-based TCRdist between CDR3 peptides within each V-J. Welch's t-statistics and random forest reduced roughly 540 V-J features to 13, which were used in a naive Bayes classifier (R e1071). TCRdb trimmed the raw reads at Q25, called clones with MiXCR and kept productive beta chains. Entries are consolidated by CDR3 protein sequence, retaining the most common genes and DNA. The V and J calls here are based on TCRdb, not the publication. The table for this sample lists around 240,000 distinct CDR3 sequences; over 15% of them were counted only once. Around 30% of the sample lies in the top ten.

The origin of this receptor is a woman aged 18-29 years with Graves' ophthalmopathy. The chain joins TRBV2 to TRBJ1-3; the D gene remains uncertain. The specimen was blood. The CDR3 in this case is CATKDGSSGNTIYF. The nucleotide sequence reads TGTGCCACCAAAGACGGGAGCTCTGGAAACACCATATATTTT.